This T cell receptor (beta chain) was recorded in a study of T cell responses to AZD1222 COVID-19 vaccine. Notes on the study in general: Among spike-specific TCRs, nearly half reportedly target unmutated variant regions.

This CDR3 comprises 17 residues. Using immunoSEQ multiplex PCR, the repertoire was profiled, and TCRdb retains in-frame clones only, with some absent. Among 110,000 to 150,000 clones, 70% to 90% were seen once, and the ten largest hold just under 3%. On this clone itself: Antigen unknown.

Material: peripheral blood, obtained on day 0 of AZD1222 vaccination. J is TRBJ2-2 and V is TRBV21-1. TRBV21-1 is classified as a pseudogene. This receptor was obtained from an adult in good health. The CDR3 region is CASSKQGRERPAGELFF. The DNA of the CDR3 is TGTGCCAGCAGCAAACAAGGCAGGGAGAGACCGGCCGGGGAGCTGTTTTTT.